In its sample, the clone carrying this T cell receptor (beta chain) was seen a few times. Its specificity is not known. V lost 2 bases, J lost 7 bases, and 3 bases stayed unmatched. This CDR3 spans 15 amino acids. The germline V gene encodes CDR1 LNHDA and CDR2 SQIVND (reference sequence). The data derive from a study of T cell repertoires in cytomegalovirus infection. Looking at the study overall: It can be stated that public TCR beta signatures indicated CMV infection as well as a matching HLA type.

TCRdb itself ran the reads through MiXCR, one entry per CDR3 protein. The table shows approximately 250,000 distinct CDR3 sequences, with 22% occurring only once. General observations from the study: What dominated the ex vivo response were HLA-C-restricted CMV-specific TCR beta clonotypes. Identification of carriers of CMV plus the relevant HLA was performed using cumulative public TCR beta family frequency.

Sequencing was done on a sample of CD8+ T cells from PBMCs. J is TRBJ2-1 and V is TRBV19, with TRBD2 matching over 12 bases. This clonotype was sampled from a human donor in good health (CMV status not recorded). Some clones in this sample may be carry-over from other donors' samples. As DNA, the CDR3 is TGTGCCAGTAGTATACTAGCGGGGGGGCTGAATGAGCAGTTCTTC. Translation: CASSILAGGLNEQFF.